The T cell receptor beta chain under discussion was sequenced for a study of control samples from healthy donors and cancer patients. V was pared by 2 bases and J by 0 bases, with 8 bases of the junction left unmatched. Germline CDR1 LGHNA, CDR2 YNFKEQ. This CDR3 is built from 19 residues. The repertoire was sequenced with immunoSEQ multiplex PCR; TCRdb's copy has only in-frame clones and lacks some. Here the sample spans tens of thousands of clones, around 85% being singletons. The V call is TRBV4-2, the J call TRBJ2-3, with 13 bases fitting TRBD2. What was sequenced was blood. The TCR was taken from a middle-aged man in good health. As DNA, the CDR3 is TGTGCCAGCAGCCAACCCGCGGGACTAGCGGGGCCGAGCACAGATACGCAGTATTTT. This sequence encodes CASSQPAGLAGPSTDTQYF.